A single sample gave rise to the 21 T cell receptor beta chains below, sequenced in a study of T-cell memory formation after mild COVID-19. From the 5' RACE reads, TCRdb called clonotypes with MiXCR, one entry per CDR3 protein. The top ten clones hold around a fifth of a sample with around 250,000 distinct CDR3 sequences, 15% to 20% of them seen once. The sequencing input was PBMCs or a T cell subset sorted from them (not recorded which). The receptors were sampled from a man between 18 and 29 years old who had mild COVID-19 (a few samples of this study predate the infection). Cell type and time point are not known.

There are a few counts of this clonotype. V gene TRBV6-6 combines with J gene TRBJ1-1; the D is unclear. CDR3 length: 12 residues. The V gene lost 5 bases and the J gene lost 2 bases, with 6 bases spanning the gap. Germline V gives CDR1 MNHNY, CDR2 SVGAGI (reference sequence). For the CDR3, the DNA is TGTGCCAGCAGTGTCGATAACACTGAAGCTTTCTTT. Translated: CASSVDNTEAFF.

The rearrangement joins TRBV12-3 or TRBV12-4 to TRBJ2-2, with 10 positions matching TRBD1. The V gene end was trimmed by 5 bases and the J gene end by 5 bases; junction bases not matched to a gene: 8. The CDR3 covers 16 residues. The chain's CDR3 is CASSPRDRGLTGELFF. In DNA, the CDR3 is TGTGCCAGCAGTCCCAGGGACAGGGGTTTGACCGGGGAGCTGTTTTTT.

This clonotype appeared a few times. V gene TRBV18 combines with J gene TRBJ1-5, with a weak D call TRBD1 (5 bases). The CDR3 length is 15 residues. Deletions cut 1 base from V and 2 bases from J, with 9 bases between. Germline V gene sequence: CDR1 KGHSH, CDR2 LQKENI. The CDR3 sequence is CASSPQGNGNQPQHF. The CDR3 nucleotides are TGTGCCAGCTCACCACAGGGGAATGGCAATCAGCCCCAGCATTTT.

Details on this clonotype: The junction does not match germline at one end; this may be a read error. The chain is built from TRBV7-2 and TRBJ2-4; D is unclear. The CDR3 loop spans 12 amino acids. The germline gives CDR1 SGHTA, CDR2 FQGNSA. The CDR3 reads CARSLVTNIQYF. CDR3 DNA sequence: TGTGCCAGAAGCTTAGTCACAAACATTCAGTACTTC.

The chain uses TRBV6-1 and TRBJ1-1; 7 bases fit TRBD1. V gave up 6 bases and J gave up 5 bases; unmatched junction bases: 3. Per germline, CDR1 MNHNS and CDR2 SASEGT. The CDR3 runs to 12 residues. The CDR3 spells CASSTGETEAFF. In DNA, the CDR3 is TGTGCCAGCAGCACAGGGGAAACTGAAGCTTTCTTT.

Only a few counts were recorded for this clonotype. The chain couples TRBV5-1 to TRBJ2-1; D is undetermined. This CDR3 contains 13 residues. The V end lost 4 bases, the J end lost 8 bases, and 13 bases lay between the germline ends. From germline, CDR1 is SGHRS and CDR2 YFSETQ. CDR3 amino acids: CASSPTSPDEQFF. The DNA of the CDR3 is TGCGCCAGCAGCCCAACCAGCCCTGATGAGCAGTTCTTC.

The chain uses TRBV10-3 and TRBJ1-2; TRBD1 is a possible D gene (5 bases). The germline gives CDR1 ENHRY, CDR2 SYGVKD. This CDR3 spans 13 amino acids. The V gene lost 8 bases and the J gene lost 12 bases, with 22 bases spanning the gap. CDR3 DNA sequence: TGTGCCATCTCGGGCCTGAACTGGGGGGGACACACCTTC. Translating it yields CAISGLNWGGHTF.

This clonotype appeared a few times. The J gene is TRBJ1-2, the V gene TRBV18, with D perhaps TRBD1 (5 bases). The CDR3 is 13 residues long. Per germline, CDR1 KGHSH and CDR2 LQKENI. V lost 0 bases, J lost 8 bases, and 10 bases lay in between. The CDR3 DNA reads TGTGCCAGCTCACCACCTCCAGGGCCCGGCTACACCTTC. Encoded protein: CASSPPPGPGYTF.

This chain links TRBV29-1 with TRBJ1-1; D is undetermined. Germline CDR1 reads SQVTM; CDR2 reads ANQGSEA. The CDR3 consists of 13 residues. Between the trimmed V and J ends, which lost 4 bases and 0 bases, there was a span of 9 bases. CDR3 protein: CSVVVWMNTEAFF. CDR3 DNA sequence: TGCAGCGTTGTAGTTTGGATGAACACTGAAGCTTTCTTT.

This clonotype has more than one count but fewer than ten. V and J are TRBV6-5 and TRBJ2-7; D is unclear. Between the trimmed V and J ends, which lost 0 bases and 3 bases, there was a span of 12 bases. CDR1 and CDR2 (germline): MNHEY, SVGAGI. This CDR3 comprises 15 residues. The CDR3 sequence: CASSYSGSENYEQYF. As DNA, the CDR3 is TGTGCCAGCAGTTACTCGGGGTCGGAGAACTACGAGCAGTACTTC.

The chain joins TRBV7-9 to TRBJ2-2; maybe TRBD1 (6 bases). This CDR3 contains 15 residues. Between the trimmed V and J ends, which lost 5 bases and 1 base, there was a span of 11 bases. Per the germline V gene, CDR1 is SEHNR and CDR2 is FQNEAQ (reference sequence). This CDR3 reads CASSPTRGNTGELFF. The CDR3 DNA reads TGTGCCAGCAGCCCTACCAGGGGGAACACCGGGGAGCTGTTTTTT.

This clonotype was seen a handful of times. This chain links TRBV20-1 with TRBJ1-1; D is uncertain. The germline V and J ends were trimmed by 5 bases and 0 bases, with 10 bases remaining between them. Germline V gives CDR1 DFQATT, CDR2 SNEGSKA (reference sequence). This CDR3 has 13 residues. The DNA of the CDR3 is TGCAGTGCTGGAAGCCCCATGAACACTGAAGCTTTCTTT. Translation gives CSAGSPMNTEAFF.

This chain joins TRBV7-2 and TRBJ1-3; D may be TRBD1 (6 bases). Trimming removed 1 base from V and 16 bases from J, with 14 bases in between. From germline, CDR1 is SGHTA and CDR2 FQGNSA. This CDR3 is built from 12 residues. The chain's CDR3 is CASSLVRDTAYF. CDR3 bases: TGTGCCAGCAGCTTAGTAAGGGACACGGCTTATTTT.

The chain has TRBV24-1 and TRBJ2-5; D ambiguous. Trimming stripped 1 base from V and 5 bases from J, with 4 bases between. CDR1 is KGHDR and CDR2 is SFDVKD in the germline V gene. The length of the CDR3 is 12 residues. In nucleotides, the CDR3 is TGTGCCACCAGTGATTTCAGCGAGACCCAGTACTTC. Translated: CATSDFSETQYF.

DNA for the CDR3: TGCAGTGCTTGGACACAGGAAAAACTGTTTTTT. This sequence encodes CSAWTQEKLFF. The chain is built from TRBV20-1 and TRBJ1-4, with a tentative D call TRBD1 (5 bases). V was cut by 5 bases and J by 8 bases, with 9 bases left in between. The CDR3 is made up of 11 amino acids. CDR1 DFQATT and CDR2 SNEGSKA come from the germline V gene (reference sequence).

V gene TRBV5-1 combines with J gene TRBJ1-2; 9 bases map to TRBD1. The V gene end was trimmed by 0 bases and the J gene end by 4 bases; junction bases not matched to a gene: 4. Germline CDR1 and CDR2: SGHRS and YFSETQ. This CDR3 has 15 residues. This CDR3 is CASSLGTGGLYGYTF. Here the CDR3 DNA reads TGCGCCAGCAGCTTGGGAACAGGGGGCCTCTATGGCTACACCTTC.

This clonotype was recorded many times. The chain employs TRBV20-1 and TRBJ1-1; D is possibly TRBD1 (6 bases). Germline CDR1 and CDR2: DFQATT and SNEGSKA (reference sequence). V lost 3 bases and J 11 bases, leaving 22 bases between the germline ends. The CDR3 runs 14 residues. The CDR3 bases are TGCAGTGCTAGTCGGACTCTCAAGACAGGAGGGGCTTTCTTT. Translation: CSASRTLKTGGAFF.

The V and J genes are TRBV6-2 or TRBV6-3 and TRBJ1-5; 7 bases match TRBD1. V was pared by 5 bases and J by 4 bases, with 11 bases of the junction left unmatched. The length of the CDR3 is 16 residues. CDR1 MNHEY and CDR2 SVGEGT come from the germline V gene. This CDR3 reads CASSIGGTAINQPQHF. In nucleotides, the CDR3 is TGTGCCAGCAGTATAGGGGGGACAGCCATTAATCAGCCCCAGCATTTT.

This clonotype was observed a handful of times. This rearrangement joins TRBV4-3 to TRBJ1-2, with a weak D call TRBD1 (6 bases). The CDR3 consists of 15 residues. Germline-derived CDR1 and CDR2 are LGHNA and YSLEER. V lost 5 bases to trimming and J lost 3 bases, with 16 bases between them. The CDR3 bases are TGCGCCAGCAGCTCAACCACAGGGAACCACTATGGCTACACCTTC. It codes for CASSSTTGNHYGYTF.

This clonotype was seen many times. This chain uses TRBV12-5 with TRBJ1-1, with TRBD1 matching 9 bases. The CDR3 contains 14 residues. Germline CDR1 reads LGHNT; CDR2 reads FRNRAP. The V segment lost 6 bases and the J segment 5 bases; nucleotides outside the gene matches: 7. CDR3 sequence: CASGAGTGITEAFF. The CDR3 DNA reads as TGTGCTAGTGGAGCCGGGACAGGGATAACTGAAGCTTTCTTT.

The chain employs TRBV20-1 and TRBJ1-5; no firm D call. Trimming removed 3 bases at V and 0 bases at J, with 15 bases between. Germline values: CDR1 DFQATT, CDR2 SNEGSKA (reference sequence). The CDR3 covers 16 residues. In nucleotides, the CDR3 is TGCAGTGCTAGCTCTTGGGGAATTTATAGCAATCAGCCCCAGCATTTT. Its translation: CSASSWGIYSNQPQHF.